This TCR beta chain was sequenced during a study of blood T cell repertoires in COVID-19. The protocol was immunoSEQ multiplex PCR, while the TCRdb copy is restricted to in-frame clones and leaves out a portion. This table has fewer than 300,000 clones, 75% to 90% appearing once. Germline loops: CDR1 LGHDT, CDR2 YNNKEL (reference sequence). V dropped 2 bases and J dropped 4; count of bases not matched to a gene: 7. The CDR3 runs 15 residues. The chain combines TRBV3-1 (or the pseudogene TRBV3-2) with TRBJ2-5; 7 bases are a match to TRBD1. The sequenced material came from PBMCs or T cells enriched from blood (not recorded which). This TCR was sampled from a man in his forties who had recovered from COVID-19. CDR3 residues: CASSQSRQGRETQYF. CDR3 DNA sequence: TGTGCCAGCAGCCAATCGAGACAGGGAAGAGAGACCCAGTACTTC.